The T cell receptor beta chain described here comes from a study of vaccination and CD4 T cells after COVID-19. Treatment specified: roughly ten-day PBMC culture with coronavirus spike peptide pools or control peptides (ViraFEST assay). This clonotype was seen a handful of times. Its antigen is unidentified. Sequenced with the Oncomine TCR Beta short-read assay was DNA taken from cultured CD4+ T cells. TCRdb ran MiXCR on the PCR reads and lists one entry per CDR3 protein. The profile shows some 13,000 distinct CDR3 sequences, roughly two thirds of them singletons. The length of the CDR3 is 16 residues. V was shortened by 5 bases and J by 3 bases, with 14 bases between the two germline ends. CDR1 is MNHNS and CDR2 is SASEGT in the germline V gene.

The sequenced material came from CD4+ T cells from blood, cultured in vitro. The chain uses TRBV6-1 and TRBJ1-6; D unclear. The TCR was taken from a human donor who had recovered from COVID-19. CDR3 protein: CASSIGRTGYNSPLHF. CDR3 sequence (DNA): TGTGCCAGCAGTATCGGGCGAACTGGCTATAATTCACCCCTCCACTTT.